The clone carrying this T cell receptor (beta chain) came up once. V was clipped by 4 bases and J by 5 bases; unmatched bases: 0. The CDR3 contains 12 residues. The germline CDR1 and CDR2 sequences are SGHRS and YFSETQ. The sample belongs to a study of T cell changes during pregnancy in multiple sclerosis. Sequenced by immunoSEQ multiplex PCR; TCRdb stores in-frame clones only, minus some. In the table there are 30,000 to 40,000 clones, approximately 90% of which are singletons. The sequence was collected from a female donor in good health, enrolled as a control in a pregnancy study. This specimen consisted of CD4+ T cells from peripheral blood mononuclear cells, obtained in the third trimester of pregnancy. The V call is TRBV5-1, the J call TRBJ2-3; 8 bases map to TRBD1. This CDR3 reads CASSGTGDTQYF. The DNA for the CDR3 is TGCGCCAGCAGCGGGACAGGAGATACGCAGTATTTT.